The clone carrying this T cell receptor (beta chain) was detected a few times. This table comes from immunoSEQ multiplex PCR, and its TCRdb copy is limited to in-frame clones, with some not included. The table records about 69,000 clones, about 90% of them present only once. This entry belongs to a study of technical replicates of blood from a few donors. The germline V gene has CDR1 LGHNA and CDR2 YNFKEQ. Trimming stripped 5 bases from V and 0 bases from J, with 11 bases between. The CDR3 totals 16 residues. This chain uses TRBV4-2 with TRBJ2-6; no reliable D call. The sample comprised PBMCs. The TCR was taken from a human donor in good health. Some clones in this sample may be carry-over from other donors' samples. The CDR3 bases are TGTGCCAGCAGCGCCTTACCGAGCTCTGGGGCCAACGTCCTGACTTTC. Translating it yields CASSALPSSGANVLTF.